Included here is one T cell receptor (beta chain) sequence, with context. This sample is part of a study of T cell repertoires in cytomegalovirus infection. The V gene lost 6 bases and the J gene lost 7 bases, with 21 bases spanning the gap. The CDR3 totals 15 residues. One entry per CDR3 protein results from TCRdb running MiXCR on the reads. The sample has more than 650,000 distinct CDR3 sequences, about a third seen once. This receptor was identified in a human donor in good health (CMV status not recorded). Some clones in this sample may be carry-over from other donors' samples. Sequenced sample: PBMCs. This chain connects TRBV12-3 or TRBV12-4 to TRBJ1-1; D perhaps matches TRBD1 (6 bases). As DNA, the CDR3 is TGTGCCAGCAGCCGCGGCCCGGGGGGCTTGAGTGAAGCTTTCTTT. Encoded protein: CASSRGPGGLSEAFF.